This entry is about one TCR beta chain. What antigen it recognizes has not been identified. No base-level quality is on record; no much larger clone is a single base apart. Libraries came from the immunoSEQ multiplex PCR assay. For the multiplex PCR, a mixture combining 60 forward primers for TCR Vbeta segments and 13 reverse primers for TCR Jbeta segments was used. The CDR3 region of rearranged TCR beta genes was amplified from genomic DNA with a multiplex PCR assay. On the Illumina HiSeq System, the amplified TCR beta libraries were sequenced as 87-base-pair reads. In the paper's pipeline: Across the 600 to 700 repertoires, a later analysis counted around 80 million unique TCR beta chains, roughly 11 million of which were shared by at least two donors. Raw reads were error-corrected and collapsed into unique sequences by a nearest-neighbor algorithm in which closely related sequences were merged to remove PCR and sequencing errors. To assign V, D and J gene segments, CDR3 sequences were aligned to IMGT reference sequences. For a sequence to be retained, at least a six-nucleotide match to both a V gene segment and a J gene segment was required. Rearrangements were classified as productive when the CDR3 lacked stop codons and remained in frame with V and J, and all other rearrangements were classified as non-productive. CDR3 was defined by IMGT convention, running from the second conserved V-encoded cysteine to the conserved J-encoded phenylalanine. The earlier analysis of 587 of the donors excluded any sequence lacking an unambiguous match to a single V gene segment. In an earlier analysis of some 590 of the donors, V segments were called functional above 56.7% productive rearrangements and were called segregating when the between-donor standard deviation exceeded 5%. To diagnose cytomegalovirus status from the catalog of TCR beta chain sequences, a statistical classification framework was built. A later analysis assigned V and J genes by comparing TCR nucleotide sequences with IMGT/GENE-DB human TR gene sequences. The TCRdist pipeline was used in a later analysis to assign CDR3 sequences and most-parsimonious VDJ recombination scenarios. In a later analysis, every TCR beta chain was defined by the combination of its CDR3 amino acid sequence and its V-gene family, and reads without a unique V-gene family were dropped. As a way to deal with suspected cross-contamination and a sequencing artifact, a later analysis dropped hundreds of nucleotide sequences that were highly shared and had low generation probability. In a later analysis, a clonal expansion index was calculated for each public chain from normalized within-repertoire ranks of inferred template counts. In a later analysis, generation probabilities were computed using a VDJ recombination model fitted to out-of-frame rearrangements, and the results were checked against IGoR. Hypergeometric tests were used in a later analysis to score TCR-TCR, TCR-HLA and TCR-CMV co-occurrence, with a repertoire-size bias correction applied to the TCR pairs. A later analysis estimated false discovery rates by permuting HLA or CMV assignments 20 times. A later analysis grouped co-occurring TCRs with DBSCAN, adding TCRdist sequence similarity when clustering within HLA-allele-positive subsets. Repertoires with fewer than 30,000 or more than 120,000 public chains, plus five repertoires with anomalous nucleotide sharing, were excluded from co-occurrence clustering. TCRdb mirrors the immuneACCESS table, restricted to in-frame sequences. Some clones are absent from its copies; in checked studies, under half trace to an unresolved V gene, and the reason for the others is unknown. V, J and clone size were drawn from that table, and D and trimming were deduced from the DNA. The sample has roughly 140,000 clones on record, roughly 85% of them singletons. The leading ten clones occupy approximately 0.66% of the sample.

The data were obtained in a study of cytomegalovirus exposure and HLA in healthy donors (dated by TCRdb to about 2017). Background on the whole study: According to an earlier analysis of a few hundred of the donors, roughly 180 million T cells yielded over 100 million unique TCR beta sequences and 276 Gb of sequence data. Approximately 310 gigabases of sequencing data and 70 million to 85 million unique TCR sequences were included in an early release covering several hundred HLA-typed donors. Of the roughly 400 genotyped donors, approximately 82% fell in the genetic ancestry cluster associated with self-reported Caucasian donors. The study was designed to test whether signatures of past pathogen exposure could be identified by cataloging public T cell receptors. The study profiled the T cell repertoires of approximately 700 subjects by immunosequencing and related them to cytomegalovirus serostatus. Along with the approximately 620-subject first cohort, a separate validation cohort of over a hundred different subjects was used. To predict cytomegalovirus infection status, the study combined high-throughput TCR immunosequencing, statistical association of individual TCRs with disease status, and machine learning. A later analysis re-examined previously published TCR beta repertoires from hundreds of donors and added high-resolution HLA genotyping to investigate patterns of TCR occurrence. Rather than drawing on any new phenotypic data, the later analysis identified candidate immune exposures from TCR beta sequences and the way those sequences occurred across donors. To decide whether each TCR beta V gene segment behaved as functional or pseudogenic, an earlier analysis of some 600 of the donors relied on high-throughput TCR beta sequencing. Donor age, sex, ethnicity and CMV serostatus were collected together with the repertoire data. Genome-wide SNP genotypes for about 65% of the 666 donors were used in a later genetic analysis, which treated that subset as a discovery cohort. Every repertoire in the discovery cohort had been generated on one and the same sequencing platform. HLA typing covered class I and class II loci at four-digit resolution. Typing coverage differed by locus: A, B, C, DRB1 and DQB1 were typed in about 629-640 donors, DQA1 in 522, DPA1 in around 580, and DPB1 in around 440. A handful of DR-DQ haplotypes were handled as single units for association and clustering because linkage in the cohort was strong. Among some 410 genotyped donors of the cohort, an average of roughly 240,000 unique TCR beta nucleotide sequences were sequenced per donor, roughly 18% of them non-productive.

In total, over 600 healthy bone marrow donors made up the cohort. All cohort members were sampled while nominally healthy, although unrecorded immune exposures were likely present. The donor tested CMV seronegative, placing the donor among the 350 to 400 seronegative members of the cohort. Each donor provided a peripheral blood sample, and peripheral blood mononuclear cells were used for TCR beta sequencing. Genomic DNA was extracted from the blood cell samples with the Qiagen DNeasy Blood Extraction Kit. Study-level results and caveats: The sequencing pipeline was judged likely to have produced a cluster of highly shared sequence variants as a technical artifact. Most CMV-associated TCR beta chains appeared to be HLA-restricted in a later analysis, and the HLA associations seemed to be driven largely by CMV exposure. When HLA alleles, especially DR and DQ, strongly co-occurred, attributing TCR associations to individual alleles was difficult. Linkage disequilibrium might explain the correlated functional status among segregating V segments, but an unknown experimental factor could not be ruled out. A further reported finding was that TCR beta sequences accurately predicted the HLA-A and HLA-B alleles for most subjects in the first cohort. The study listed 164 TCR beta chains as associated with cytomegalovirus. Compared with equally common non-associated chains, HLA-associated TCR beta chains in a later analysis were more clonally expanded and had lower generation probabilities. V-gene and J-gene trimming of TCR beta chains was associated with a missense DCLRE1C variant in a later genetic analysis, and the association was replicated in an independent cohort. Because counts were too low, seventeen rarely observed V segments, including chromosome 9 orphons, were left out of the earlier analysis of 587 of the donors. Most TCR sequences were observed very rarely across donors, whereas some public TCRs were present in many individuals. In this cohort, only TCR beta chains were sequenced, and detectable features were limited by the absence of alpha or paired-chain data. In vitro tests confirmed that a few of the cytomegalovirus-associated TCR beta chains recognize cytomegalovirus antigens. Because HLA typing was missing for some donors at each locus, association tests included only the typed subset. The presence/absence analyses assumed that sequencing depth was roughly uniform across donors, and that assumption may not be true. At a false discovery rate of 0.05, a later analysis linked under 20,000 TCR beta sequences to specific HLA alleles. An earlier analysis of approximately 540 of the donors showed that most TCR beta V segments appeared in productive rearrangements either about 87% or about 30% of the time, which broadly matched IMGT annotations. The authors suggested that the approach could potentially be extended to other disease states and immunological phenotypes. In a later analysis, the rate of TCR association differed among HLA loci, with DRB1 alleles having the most associated TCRs and HLA-C alleles having the fewest. In a later genetic analysis, fewer N-insertions in productive TCRs were reported among donors in an Asian-associated ancestry cluster than the roughly 710-donor mean. The classifier was reported to diagnose cytomegalovirus status with high specificity and sensitivity in both the original cohort and the validation cohort. CMV serostatus was the only immune exposure information available for the cohort. According to a later analysis, parvovirus B19, influenza, CMV and Epstein-Barr virus appeared linked to several top co-occurrence clusters.

The clonotype was recovered from a male donor in good health and CMV-seronegative. What was sequenced was PBMCs.

The CDR3 in this case is CASSEYDRNYGYTF. The DNA sequence follows: TGTGCCAGCAGTGAATATGACAGAAACTATGGCTACACCTTC. The V and J genes are TRBV25-1 and TRBJ1-2, and TRBD1 may be the D gene, going by 5 matching bases. The CDR3 covers 14 residues, taking in both the cysteine and the phenylalanine. Of all the DNA, just the CDR3 is kept, 42 bases in frame from base 1. Trimming removed 0 bases from V and 2 bases from J, leaving 7 bases between the germline ends. The CDR1 and CDR2 encoded by the germline V gene are MGHDK and SYGVNS.